These 30 T cell receptor beta chains came from one sample sequenced in a study of blood T cell repertoires in COVID-19 (dated by TCRdb to 2019 to 2021). Library prep was done by the immunoSEQ multiplex PCR assay. The source is immuneACCESS, and TCRdb retained only in-frame sequences with V and J called. Part of the clones is not carried over; for the studies checked, unresolved V genes explain less than half of this, and the remainder is unexplained. The sample includes 270,000 or so clones, with about 86% observed a single time. Of the sample, around 2.9% falls within the top ten clones. The sample consisted of peripheral blood. These receptor sequences come from a woman in her sixties or seventies with active or convalescent COVID-19.

This chain uses TRBV7-9 with TRBJ1-5, with 9 positions matching TRBD1. The CDR3 has 14 residues. In germline, CDR1 is SEHNR, CDR2 FQNEAQ (reference sequence). V shed 7 bases and J 4 bases; nucleotides not matched to a gene: 5. The CDR3 protein is CASTQGAGNQPQHF. Written as DNA, the CDR3 is TGTGCCAGCACACAGGGGGCCGGGAATCAGCCCCAGCATTTT.

This sequence joins TRBV27 and TRBJ2-7; D gene unclear. The CDR3 loop spans 12 amino acids. Germline values: CDR1 MNHEY, CDR2 SMNVEV (reference sequence). V lost 4 bases and J 0 bases, leaving 4 bases between the germline ends. The CDR3 nucleotides read TGTGCCAGCAGTTCGTCCTCCTACGAGCAGTACTTC. It codes for CASSSSSYEQYF.

The chain carries TRBV18 and TRBJ1-2; 8 nucleotides line up with TRBD1. CDR1 is KGHSH and CDR2 is LQKENI in the germline V gene. The CDR3 runs 16 residues. With V trimmed by 2 bases and J by 7 bases, 12 bases remained unmatched. The CDR3 coding sequence is TGTGCCAGCTCACCATACTTGGACAGGGTTGGAAGTGGCTACACCTTC. Amino acid sequence: CASSPYLDRVGSGYTF.

Written as DNA, the CDR3 is TGTGCCAGTAGTATGGCCGGGACAGGCAATTCACCCCTCCACTTT. It codes for CASSMAGTGNSPLHF. This chain links TRBV19 with TRBJ1-6; 8 nucleotides match TRBD1. The CDR3 extends over 15 amino acids. V lost 3 bases to trimming and J lost 7 bases; unmatched junction nucleotides: 5. CDR1 and CDR2 (germline): LNHDA, SQIVND (reference sequence). Looking up the rest from reference TRBV19 and TRBJ1-6 gives the full variable domain: DGGITQSPKYLFRKEGQNVTLSCEQNLNHDAMYWYRQDPGQGLRLIYYSQIVNDFQKGDIAEGYSVSREKKESFPLTVTSAQKNPTAFYLCASSMAGTGNSPLHFGNGTRLTVT.

This clone was seen a single time. The chain links TRBV7-3 to TRBJ2-3; 12 bases line up with TRBD2. V shed 5 bases, J shed 1 base, and the junction held 4 bases outside the gene matches. This CDR3 is 16 amino acids long. Germline CDR1 reads SGHTA; CDR2 reads FQGTGA. The CDR3 here is CASSARLAGGTDTQYF. The CDR3 DNA is TGTGCCAGCAGCGCACGACTAGCGGGGGGCACAGATACGCAGTATTTT.

The sample holds a few counts of this clone. The V call is TRBV7-9, the J call TRBJ1-2; D possibly corresponds to TRBD1 (5 bases). The germline V gene has CDR1 SEHNR and CDR2 FQNEAQ (reference sequence). V dropped 5 bases and J dropped 8 bases, with 12 bases sitting between them. The CDR3 totals 12 residues. The CDR3 DNA reads TGTGCCAGCAGCCGATGGGGGGACGGCTACACCTTC. Its translation is CASSRWGDGYTF.

The chain has TRBV5-1 and TRBJ2-5; 8 bases are shared with TRBD2. Per the germline V gene, CDR1 is SGHRS and CDR2 is YFSETQ. Unmatched junction bases numbered 3, after V lost 2 bases and J lost 0 bases. The CDR3 contains 15 residues. The CDR3 coding sequence is TGCGCCAGCAGCTTTAGCGGGGTGCACCAAGAGACCCAGTACTTC. This encodes CASSFSGVHQETQYF.

The chain uses TRBV9 and TRBJ1-4; D is perhaps TRBD1 (6 bases). V was shortened by 2 bases and J by 0 bases, with 11 bases between the two germline ends. Germline assignment: CDR1 SGDLS and CDR2 YYNGEE. There are 16 residues in the CDR3. This CDR3 is CASSVGQFATNEKLFF. CDR3 coding DNA: TGTGCCAGCAGCGTCGGACAGTTTGCAACTAATGAAAAACTGTTTTTT.

The chain has TRBV9 and TRBJ2-7; no firm D call. Germline V gene sequence: CDR1 SGDLS, CDR2 YYNGEE. The CDR3 covers 14 residues. V dropped 2 bases and J dropped 5 bases, with 14 bases sitting between them. The CDR3 loop reads CASSVQSTADEQYF. The CDR3 bases are TGTGCCAGCAGCGTTCAATCCACTGCCGACGAGCAGTACTTC.

At least ten counts were recorded for this clone. Here the CDR3 DNA reads TGCGCCAGCAGCCCGAAATCAGCGGGGGGAGGGAATGAGCAGTTCTTC. Translated, it gives CASSPKSAGGGNEQFF. This rearrangement joins TRBV4-1 to TRBJ2-1; TRBD2 aligns across 9 bases. Germline V gene data show CDR1 as MGHRA and CDR2 as YSYEKL. The CDR3 loop spans 16 amino acids. With V trimmed by 4 bases and J by 7 bases, 11 bases remained unmatched.

This clone has only one observation. CDR3 sequence: CASSLLLTGELFF. CDR3 in DNA: TGTGCCAGCAGTTTATTACTCACCGGGGAGCTGTTTTTT. The chain is built from TRBV12-3 or TRBV12-4 and TRBJ2-2; D gene uncertain. This CDR3 comprises 13 residues. The V end lost 2 bases, the J end lost 4 bases, and 5 bases lay between the germline ends.

The rearrangement joins TRBV4-1 to TRBJ1-6; D may be TRBD1 (6 bases). CDR3 length equals 14 residues. With 3 bases removed from V and 8 bases from J, the gap between germline ends came to 11 bases. Germline V gene sequence: CDR1 MGHRA, CDR2 YSYEKL. The CDR3 region is CASSQGNRDSPLHF. The CDR3 DNA reads TGCGCCAGCAGCCAGGGAAACAGGGATTCACCCCTCCACTTT.

The V call is TRBV7-2, the J call TRBJ2-7; possible D gene TRBD2, 5 bases. Germline loops: CDR1 SGHTA, CDR2 FQGNSA. The CDR3 runs 15 residues. Trimming stripped 1 base from V and 0 bases from J, with 10 bases between. The CDR3 bases are TGTGCCAGCAGCTTAGTGTACCGGGACTCCTACGAGCAGTACTTC. Protein product: CASSLVYRDSYEQYF. The whole variable domain, filled in from reference TRBV7-2 and TRBJ2-7, reads GAGVSQSPSNKVTEKGKDVELRCDPISGHTALYWYRQSLGQGLEFLIYFQGNSAPDKSGLPSDRFSAERTGGSVSTLTIQRTQQEDSAVYLCASSLVYRDSYEQYFGPGTRLTVT.

The chain carries TRBV5-6 and TRBJ1-1, with D perhaps TRBD1 (5 bases). The V gene lost 3 bases and the J gene lost 1 base, with 10 bases spanning the gap. The CDR3 length is 14 residues. The V gene's germline CDR1 is SGHDT and CDR2 YYEEEE. The CDR3 DNA reads as TGTGCCAGCAGCTACCGCGGGGGGAACACTGAAGCTTTCTTT. Translating it yields CASSYRGGNTEAFF.

The V gene is TRBV4-1, the J gene TRBJ1-1, with D unclear. The CDR3 consists of 14 residues. The ends were cut back, 4 bases at V and 5 bases at J, with 14 bases in the middle. Germline V gives CDR1 MGHRA, CDR2 YSYEKL. Here the CDR3 reads CASSLREGVTEAFF. CDR3 coding DNA: TGCGCCAGCAGCCTGCGCGAGGGCGTAACTGAAGCTTTCTTT.

This clone is a singleton in its sample. J is TRBJ2-7 and V is TRBV7-2; 9 bases map to TRBD1. Germline CDR1 is SGHTA and CDR2 is FQGNSA. CDR3 size: 16 residues. The ends lost 0 bases at V and 4 bases at J; junction bases unmatched: 7. CDR3 amino acids: CASSLARTGVGYEQYF. CDR3 in DNA: TGTGCCAGCAGCTTAGCCCGGACAGGGGTCGGGTACGAGCAGTACTTC.

The chain recombines TRBV7-9 with TRBJ1-2, with D perhaps TRBD1 (6 bases). The CDR3 loop spans 15 amino acids. Trimming took off 4 bases at V and 2 bases at J, with 14 bases between the two ends. Germline assignment: CDR1 SEHNR and CDR2 FQNEAQ (reference sequence). The CDR3 DNA reads TGTGCCAGCAGCTATTACTACAGGGCAAACTATGGCTACACCTTC. This encodes CASSYYYRANYGYTF.

V is TRBV6-5 and J is TRBJ1-5, with D hard to call. The ends were cut back, 7 bases at V and 7 bases at J, with 14 bases in the middle. The V gene's germline CDR1 is MNHEY and CDR2 SVGAGI. This CDR3 is built from 13 residues. The CDR3 sequence: CASTRAGIQPQHF. As DNA, the CDR3 is TGTGCCAGCACCCGAGCGGGGATACAGCCCCAGCATTTT.

The chain uses TRBV18 and TRBJ2-7, with 10 bases lining up with TRBD1. Germline values: CDR1 KGHSH, CDR2 LQKENI. V was pared by 2 bases and J by 2 bases, with 9 bases of the junction left unmatched. There are 17 residues in the CDR3. The CDR3 DNA reads TGTGCCAGCTCACCATCTGCGGGACAGGGGAGAACCTACGAGCAGTACTTC. Protein product: CASSPSAGQGRTYEQYF. The full variable domain, with the rest looked up from reference TRBV18 and TRBJ2-7, is NAGVMQNPRHLVRRRGQEARLRCSPMKGHSHVYWYRQLPEEGLKFMVYLQKENIIDESGMPKERFSAEFPKEGPSILRIQQVVRGDSAAYFCASSPSAGQGRTYEQYFGPGTRLTVT.

The rearrangement links TRBV5-1 to TRBJ2-3, with D maybe TRBD1 (5 bases). Germline CDR1 reads SGHRS; CDR2 reads YFSETQ. Between the trimmed V and J ends, which lost 0 bases and 3 bases, there was a span of 14 bases. This CDR3 has 16 residues. The CDR3 DNA follows: TGCGCCAGCAGCTTGGGTGGCAGGGTAGGGACAGATACGCAGTATTTT. This translates into CASSLGGRVGTDTQYF.

The V and J genes are TRBV29-1 and TRBJ2-7, with D tentatively TRBD1 (6 bases). The CDR3 sequence is 12 residues long. Germline V lookup: CDR1 SQVTM, CDR2 ANQGSEA. With 6 bases removed from V and 2 bases from J, the gap between germline ends came to 11 bases. Here the CDR3 reads CSVRTVTYEQYF. In nucleotides, the CDR3 is TGCAGCGTGCGGACAGTGACCTACGAGCAGTACTTC.

The chain joins TRBV5-8 to TRBJ2-1, with D possibly being TRBD2 (6 bases). The V end lost 3 bases, the J end lost 3 bases, and 19 bases lay between the germline ends. This CDR3 region has 17 residues. The germline V gene encodes CDR1 SGHTS and CDR2 YDEGEE. The CDR3 loop reads CASSSLEGINHYNEQFF. For the CDR3, the DNA is TGTGCCAGCAGCTCCCTGGAGGGCATCAACCACTACAATGAGCAGTTCTTC. Together with reference TRBV5-8 and TRBJ2-1, the CDR3 gives the full variable domain: EAGVTQSPTHLIKTRGQQATLRCSPISGHTSVYWYQQALGLGLQFLLWYDEGEERNRGNFPPRFSGRQFPNYSSELNVNALELEDSALYLCASSSLEGINHYNEQFFGPGTRLTVL.

V usage is TRBV7-2 and J usage is TRBJ2-3, with 7 bases matching TRBD2. Germline V gives CDR1 SGHTA, CDR2 FQGNSA. Trimming removed 1 base from V and 0 bases from J; junction bases left unmatched: 10. This CDR3 is built from 18 residues. CDR3 coding DNA: TGTGCCAGCAGCTTAGATCCCCCGGGGGGTCTAAGCACAGATACGCAGTATTTT. Its translation: CASSLDPPGGLSTDTQYF.

The chain is built from TRBV7-3 and TRBJ2-6; 10 nucleotides match TRBD2. The junction had 8 bases not matched to a gene; V was cut back by 8 bases and J by 4 bases. The germline CDR1 and CDR2 sequences are SGHTA and FQGTGA. The CDR3 has 16 residues. The CDR3 here is CASGIAGGAGANVLTF. Here the CDR3 DNA reads TGTGCCAGCGGGATAGCGGGGGGAGCCGGGGCCAACGTCCTGACTTTC.

The rearrangement uses TRBV7-9 and TRBJ2-7; TRBD1 agrees at 8 bases. The CDR3 extends over 14 amino acids. CDR1 and CDR2 (germline): SEHNR, FQNEAQ (reference sequence). J was trimmed by 5 bases and V by 5 bases; bases with no gene match: 8. For the CDR3, the DNA is TGTGCCAGCAGCCCTCAACAGGGGGTCCACGAGCAGTACTTC. Its protein is CASSPQQGVHEQYF.

The gene calls are TRBV5-8 and TRBJ2-3, with TRBD2 matching 8 bases. This CDR3 has 14 amino acids. J was trimmed by 2 bases and V by 2 bases; bases with no gene match: 1. The V gene's germline CDR1 is SGHTS and CDR2 YDEGEE. The CDR3 loop reads CASSFSGVTDTQYF. Here the CDR3 DNA reads TGTGCCAGCAGCTTTAGCGGGGTCACAGATACGCAGTATTTT.

V and J are TRBV5-1 and TRBJ1-2; tentatively, D is TRBD1 (6 bases). Trimming removed 6 bases at V and 1 base at J, with 16 bases between. This CDR3 spans 15 amino acids. Per germline, CDR1 SGHRS and CDR2 YFSETQ. The CDR3 loop reads CASKSGQGHNYGYTF. Here the CDR3 DNA reads TGCGCCAGCAAGTCTGGTCAGGGACATAACTATGGCTACACCTTC.

The CDR3 sequence: CASSSWGLAGAANTGELFF. CDR3 sequence (DNA): TGTGCCAGCAGCTCTTGGGGGCTAGCGGGGGCCGCGAACACCGGGGAGCTGTTTTTT. The chain has TRBV3-1 (or the pseudogene TRBV3-2) and TRBJ2-2, with TRBD2 matching over 10 bases. Looked up from germline, CDR1 is LGHDT and CDR2 is YNNKEL (reference sequence). Trimming at V came to 5 bases and at J to 0 bases, leaving 12 bases not matched to a gene. The length of the CDR3 is 19 residues.

The J gene is TRBJ1-4, the V gene TRBV6-5; D gene ambiguous. The CDR3 sequence is 15 residues long. In germline, CDR1 is MNHEY, CDR2 SVGAGI. Deletions cut 5 bases from V and 3 bases from J, with 13 bases between. The CDR3 loop reads CASSKLRQSNEKLFF. CDR3 sequence (DNA): TGTGCCAGCAGTAAGCTCAGGCAGTCTAATGAAAAACTGTTTTTT.

The chain recombines TRBV5-4 with TRBJ1-2; D is uncertain. The CDR3 covers 11 residues. V was trimmed by 4 bases and J by 3 bases, leaving 4 bases between them. Germline-derived CDR1 and CDR2 are SGHNT and YYREEE (reference sequence). This CDR3 reads CASSADYGYTF. The CDR3 nucleotides read TGTGCCAGCAGCGCGGACTATGGCTACACCTTC.